This T cell receptor beta chain stems from a study of CD8 T cells in ankylosing spondylitis. Study observations and caveats: Disease-linked clones proved CD8+ and comparatively uncommon in peripheral blood. Disease-linked clones reportedly concentrated significantly in matched ankylosing spondylitis synovial fluid. In reactive arthritis synovial fluid and blood, some motif variants had been reported before. Ankylosing spondylitis blood appeared to be characterized by a TCR beta motif of 7 to 9 highly homologous variants.

As concerns this clonotype: Antigen unknown.

The CDR3 runs 15 residues. CDR1 is SNHLY, CDR2 FYNNEI, per germline. V was pared by 4 bases and J by 8 bases, with 6 bases of the junction left unmatched. Quantitative 5'-RACE was performed with molecular barcodes, and it yielded the TCR beta libraries. TCRdb passed the 5' RACE reads through MiXCR, listing each CDR3 protein once. The sample shows approximately 440,000 distinct CDR3 sequences, roughly 15% of them seen only once. V usage is TRBV2 and J usage is TRBJ2-1, with 12 bases aligning to TRBD2. Sequences were obtained from blood, either unsorted or a sorted T cell fraction (not recorded which). The clonotype originates from a male donor with ankylosing spondylitis. The CDR3 sequence: CASSATSGRVDEQFF. CDR3 coding DNA: TGTGCCAGCAGTGCGACTAGCGGGAGAGTCGATGAGCAGTTCTTC.